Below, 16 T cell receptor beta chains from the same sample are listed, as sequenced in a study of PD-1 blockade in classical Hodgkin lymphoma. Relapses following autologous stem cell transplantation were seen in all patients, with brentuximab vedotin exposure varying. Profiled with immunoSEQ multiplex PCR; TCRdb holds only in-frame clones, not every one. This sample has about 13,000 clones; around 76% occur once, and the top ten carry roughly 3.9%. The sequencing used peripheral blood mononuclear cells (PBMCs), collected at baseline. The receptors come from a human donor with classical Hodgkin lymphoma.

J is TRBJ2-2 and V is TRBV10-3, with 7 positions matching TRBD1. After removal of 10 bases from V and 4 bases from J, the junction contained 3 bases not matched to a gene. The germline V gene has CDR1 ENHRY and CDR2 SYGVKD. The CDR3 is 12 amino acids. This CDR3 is CATTGSTGELFF. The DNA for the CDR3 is TGTGCCACGACAGGGAGCACCGGGGAGCTGTTTTTT.

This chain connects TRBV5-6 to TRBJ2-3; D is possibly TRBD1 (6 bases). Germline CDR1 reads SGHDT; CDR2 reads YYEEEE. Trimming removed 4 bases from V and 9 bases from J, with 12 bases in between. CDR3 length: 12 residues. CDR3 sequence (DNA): TGTGCCAGCAGCCCATACAGGGCAACGCAGTATTTT. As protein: CASSPYRATQYF.

CDR3 DNA: TGTGCCAGCAGCACGGGCTACGAGCAGTACTTC. Translation: CASSTGYEQYF. The chain links TRBV6-5 to TRBJ2-7; no reliable D call. Germline CDR1 is MNHEY and CDR2 is SVGAGI. V was cut by 6 bases and J by 3 bases, with 6 bases left in between. The CDR3 sequence is 11 residues long.

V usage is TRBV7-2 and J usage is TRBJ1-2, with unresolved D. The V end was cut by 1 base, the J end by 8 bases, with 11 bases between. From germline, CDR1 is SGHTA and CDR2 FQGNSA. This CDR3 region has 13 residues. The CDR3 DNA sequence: TGTGCCAGCAGCTTAGTGGGTCCTGGCGGCTACACCTTC. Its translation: CASSLVGPGGYTF.

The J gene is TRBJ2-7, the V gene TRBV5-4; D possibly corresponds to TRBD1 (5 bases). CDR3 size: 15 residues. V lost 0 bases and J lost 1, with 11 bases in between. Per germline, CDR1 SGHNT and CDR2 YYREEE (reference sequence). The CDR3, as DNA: TGTGCCAGCAGCTTGGGACCCCAGGGATCCTACGAGCAGTACTTC. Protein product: CASSLGPQGSYEQYF.

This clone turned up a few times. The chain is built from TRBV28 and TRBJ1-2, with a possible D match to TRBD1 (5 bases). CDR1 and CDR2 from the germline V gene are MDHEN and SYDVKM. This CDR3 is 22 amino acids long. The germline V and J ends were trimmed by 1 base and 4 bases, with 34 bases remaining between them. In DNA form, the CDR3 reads TGTGCCAGCAGTTTATTTTTTGGGGGTGTAGGGACTCCAAACCTTGATCCCTATGGCTACACCTTC. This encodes CASSLFFGGVGTPNLDPYGYTF.

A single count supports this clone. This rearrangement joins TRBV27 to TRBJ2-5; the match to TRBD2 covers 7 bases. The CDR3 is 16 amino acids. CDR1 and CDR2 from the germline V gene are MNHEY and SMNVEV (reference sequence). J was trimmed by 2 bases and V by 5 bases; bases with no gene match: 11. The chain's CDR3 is CASSPLTLAEQETQYF. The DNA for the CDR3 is TGTGCCAGCAGTCCCCTCACCCTAGCGGAGCAAGAGACCCAGTACTTC.

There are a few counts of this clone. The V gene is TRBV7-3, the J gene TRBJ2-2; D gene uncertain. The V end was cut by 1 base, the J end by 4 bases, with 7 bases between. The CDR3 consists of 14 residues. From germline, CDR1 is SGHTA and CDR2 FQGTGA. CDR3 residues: CASSLIPGTGELFF. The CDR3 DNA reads TGTGCCAGCAGCTTAATACCCGGCACCGGGGAGCTGTTTTTT.

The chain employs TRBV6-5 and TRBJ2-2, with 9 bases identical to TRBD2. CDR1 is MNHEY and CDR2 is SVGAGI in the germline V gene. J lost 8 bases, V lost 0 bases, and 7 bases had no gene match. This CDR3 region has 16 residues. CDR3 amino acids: CASSYSVLAGLGELFF. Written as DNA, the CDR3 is TGTGCCAGCAGTTACTCGGTCCTAGCGGGGTTAGGGGAGCTGTTTTTT.

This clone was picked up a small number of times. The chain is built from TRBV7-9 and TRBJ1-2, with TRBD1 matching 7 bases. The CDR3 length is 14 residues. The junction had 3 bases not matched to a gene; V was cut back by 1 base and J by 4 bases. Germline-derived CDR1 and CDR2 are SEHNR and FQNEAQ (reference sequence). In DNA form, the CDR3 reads TGTGCCAGCAGCTTAGGGGGACAGTTCTATGGCTACACCTTC. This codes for CASSLGGQFYGYTF.

CDR3 region: CASSLFTRGETQYF. CDR3 nucleotides: TGTGCCAGCAGCTTGTTTACCAGGGGAGAGACCCAGTACTTC. V is TRBV7-9 and J is TRBJ2-5, with D possibly being TRBD1 (6 bases). In germline, CDR1 is SEHNR, CDR2 FQNEAQ (reference sequence). This CDR3 has 14 amino acids. V was cut by 3 bases and J by 4 bases, with 12 bases left in between.

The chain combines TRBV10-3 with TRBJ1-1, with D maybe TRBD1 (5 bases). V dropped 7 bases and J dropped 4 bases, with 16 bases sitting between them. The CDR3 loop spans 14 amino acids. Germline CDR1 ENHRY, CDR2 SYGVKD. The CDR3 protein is CAIKDGGMSTEAFF. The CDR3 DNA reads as TGTGCCATCAAAGACGGGGGTATGAGCACTGAAGCTTTCTTT.

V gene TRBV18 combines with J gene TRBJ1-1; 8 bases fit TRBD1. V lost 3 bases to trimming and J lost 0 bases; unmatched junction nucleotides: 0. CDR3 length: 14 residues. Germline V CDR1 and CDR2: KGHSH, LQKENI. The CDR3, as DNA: TGTGCCAGCTCACCGGGACAGGTGAACACTGAAGCTTTCTTT. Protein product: CASSPGQVNTEAFF.

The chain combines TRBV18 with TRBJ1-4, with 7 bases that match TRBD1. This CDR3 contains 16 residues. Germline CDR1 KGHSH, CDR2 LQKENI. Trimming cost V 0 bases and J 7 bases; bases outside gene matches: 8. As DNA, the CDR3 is TGTGCCAGCTCACCACCGTCCCCAGGGGGATTTGAAAAACTGTTTTTT. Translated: CASSPPSPGGFEKLFF.

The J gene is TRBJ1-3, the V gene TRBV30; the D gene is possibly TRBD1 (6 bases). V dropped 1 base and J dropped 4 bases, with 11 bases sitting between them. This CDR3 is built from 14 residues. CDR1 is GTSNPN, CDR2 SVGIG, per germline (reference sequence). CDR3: CAWSARGSGNTIYF. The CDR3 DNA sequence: TGTGCCTGGAGTGCAAGGGGGTCGGGAAACACCATATATTTT.

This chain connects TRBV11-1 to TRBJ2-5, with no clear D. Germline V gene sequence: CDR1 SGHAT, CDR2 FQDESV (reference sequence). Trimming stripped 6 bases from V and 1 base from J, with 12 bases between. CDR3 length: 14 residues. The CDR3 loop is CASSFSGPQETQYF. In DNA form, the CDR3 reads TGTGCCAGCAGTTTTTCGGGTCCCCAAGAGACCCAGTACTTC.